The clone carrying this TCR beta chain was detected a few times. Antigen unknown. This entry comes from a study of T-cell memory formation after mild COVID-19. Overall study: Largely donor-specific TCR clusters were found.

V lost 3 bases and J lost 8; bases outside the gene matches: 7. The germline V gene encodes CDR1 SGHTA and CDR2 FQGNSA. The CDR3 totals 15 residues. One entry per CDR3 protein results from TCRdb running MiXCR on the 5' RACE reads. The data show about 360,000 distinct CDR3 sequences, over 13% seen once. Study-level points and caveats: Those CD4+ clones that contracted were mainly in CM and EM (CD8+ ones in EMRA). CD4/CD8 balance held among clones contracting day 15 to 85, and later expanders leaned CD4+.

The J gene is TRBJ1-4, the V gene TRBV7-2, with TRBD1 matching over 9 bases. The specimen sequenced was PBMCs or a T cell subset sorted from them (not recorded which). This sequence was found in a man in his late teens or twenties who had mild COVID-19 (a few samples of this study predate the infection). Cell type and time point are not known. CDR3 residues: CASSLSRQGGEKLFF. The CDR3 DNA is TGTGCCAGCAGCTTGAGTCGACAGGGGGGCGAAAAACTGTTTTTT.